The rows below give T cell receptor beta chains drawn from one sample of a study of regulatory T cells in long-lasting Graves disease. TCRdb passed the multiplex PCR reads through MiXCR, listing each CDR3 protein once. The sample holds roughly 610,000 distinct CDR3 sequences, about 16% seen once. These data are also associated with another study on T cells in Graves' hyperthyroidism and ophthalmopathy.

The specimen was peripheral blood mononuclear cells (PBMCs), collected at new diagnosis, from a patient treated with antithyroid drugs. All receptors come from a man between 18 and 29 years old with Graves disease. Both conserved end residues are part of each CDR3. The D gene is left open where the match is weak. Only part of the rows carry a size: once, few, many, or a class if the clone is expanded.

v_gene: TRBV27
j_gene: TRBJ2-1
d_gene: TRBD1
abundance: many
CDR3aa: CASSGQVGSYNEQFF
CDR3nt: TGTGCCAGCAGCGGACAGGTTGGCTCCTACAATGAGCAGTTCTTC

v_gene: TRBV28
j_gene: TRBJ2-3
d_gene: TRBD2
abundance: many
CDR3aa: CASSSSGIYTDTQYF
CDR3nt: TGTGCCAGCAGTTCCAGCGGGATCTACACAGATACGCAGTATTTT

v_gene: TRBV20-1
j_gene: TRBJ2-1
d_gene: TRBD2
abundance: -
CDR3aa: CSAPLAGVDEQFF
CDR3nt: TGCAGTGCTCCACTAGCGGGAGTCGATGAGCAGTTCTTC

v_gene: TRBV4-1
j_gene: TRBJ2-4
d_gene: TRBD2
abundance: -
CDR3aa: CASSQPKTSGNKNIQYF
CDR3nt: TGCGCCAGCAGCCAACCAAAGACTAGCGGGAATAAAAACATTCAGTACTTC

v_gene: TRBV3-1
j_gene: TRBJ1-6
d_gene: -
abundance: many
CDR3aa: CASSQVEGNSPLHF
CDR3nt: TGTGCCAGCAGCCAAGTTGAAGGAAATTCACCCCTCCACTTT

v_gene: TRBV7-8
j_gene: TRBJ1-2
d_gene: -
abundance: -
CDR3aa: CASSLDISPNYGYTF
CDR3nt: TGTGCCAGCAGCTTAGACATAAGCCCTAACTATGGCTACACCTTC

v_gene: TRBV30
j_gene: TRBJ1-1
d_gene: -
abundance: many
CDR3aa: CAWVRRKDTEAFF
CDR3nt: TGTGCCTGGGTAAGGAGAAAGGACACTGAAGCTTTCTTT

v_gene: TRBV2
j_gene: TRBJ1-2
d_gene: -
abundance: many
CDR3aa: CASRGGSLNYGYTF
CDR3nt: TGTGCCAGCAGGGGAGGGTCCCTTAACTATGGCTACACCTTC

v_gene: TRBV11-2
j_gene: TRBJ2-1
d_gene: TRBD2
abundance: many
CDR3aa: CASTSVGSGRIDEQFF
CDR3nt: TGTGCCAGCACCTCCGTGGGGAGCGGGAGGATCGATGAGCAGTTCTTC

v_gene: TRBV5-1
j_gene: TRBJ2-7
d_gene: TRBD1
abundance: many
CDR3aa: CASSPWQGAKNEQYF
CDR3nt: TGCGCCAGCAGCCCTTGGCAGGGGGCGAAAAACGAGCAGTACTTC

v_gene: TRBV5-1
j_gene: TRBJ1-1
d_gene: TRBD1
abundance: -
CDR3aa: CASSLEGTGPNTEAFF
CDR3nt: TGCGCCAGCAGCTTGGAGGGGACAGGGCCGAACACTGAAGCTTTCTTT

v_gene: TRBV3-1
j_gene: TRBJ2-1
d_gene: TRBD2
abundance: many
CDR3aa: CASSSRSGRGNEQFF
CDR3nt: TGTGCCAGCAGCTCAAGAAGCGGGAGGGGCAATGAGCAGTTCTTC

v_gene: TRBV19
j_gene: TRBJ2-5
d_gene: -
abundance: -
CDR3aa: CAAGDRTRETQYF
CDR3nt: TGTGCCGCGGGGGACAGAACTCGAGAGACCCAGTACTTC

v_gene: TRBV11-2
j_gene: TRBJ2-7
d_gene: -
abundance: many
CDR3aa: CASLRAAAYEQYF
CDR3nt: TGTGCCAGCCTGAGGGCAGCCGCCTACGAGCAGTACTTC

v_gene: TRBV29-1
j_gene: TRBJ1-1
d_gene: -
abundance: many
CDR3aa: CSVGAGGTEAFF
CDR3nt: TGCAGCGTTGGGGCGGGCGGGACTGAAGCTTTCTTT